This record concerns one T cell receptor (beta chain) sequence. Its matching antigen is unknown. The CDR3 is 13 residues long. V was pared by 7 bases and J by 3 bases, with 6 bases of the junction left unmatched. Germline CDR1 and CDR2: SQVTM and ANQGSEA. The data are from a study of radiotherapy plus CTLA-4 blockade in lung cancer. Whole-study results and caveats: Among reported predictors of response, early blood T cell clone dynamics with interferon-beta performed best.

Those patients who had chemo-refractory metastatic non-small-cell lung cancer were given focal radiation along with CTLA-4 blockade through ipilimumab. Here immunoSEQ multiplex PCR was the method, and the copy in TCRdb shows in-frame clones only, minus some. Here the sample spans about 48,000 clones, 70% to 90% being singletons. This rearrangement joins TRBV29-1 to TRBJ2-7; 10 bases map to TRBD1. The material sequenced was peripheral blood, taken from a patient treated with radiotherapy plus ipilimumab. This TCR was sampled from a human donor with non-small cell lung cancer that progressed on radiotherapy plus ipilimumab. Some clones in this sample may be carry-over from other donors' samples. CDR3 sequence (DNA): TGCAGCGCCGGACAGGGGGAACACTACGAGCAGTACTTC. As protein: CSAGQGEHYEQYF.